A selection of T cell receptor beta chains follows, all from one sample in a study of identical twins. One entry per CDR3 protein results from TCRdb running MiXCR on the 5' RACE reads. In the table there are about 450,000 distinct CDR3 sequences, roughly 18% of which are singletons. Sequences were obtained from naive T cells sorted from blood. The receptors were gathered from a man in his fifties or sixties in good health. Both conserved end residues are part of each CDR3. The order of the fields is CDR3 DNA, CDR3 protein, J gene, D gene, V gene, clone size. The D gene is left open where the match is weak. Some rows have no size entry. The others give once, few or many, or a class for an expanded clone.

CDR3nt: TGTGCCAGCAGCTTGCGAGGGAGCGACGAGCAGTACTTC
CDR3aa: CASSLRGSDEQYF
j_gene: TRBJ2-7
d_gene: NA
v_gene: TRBV5-4
abundance: NA

CDR3nt: TGTGCCATCCTGCCTAGCGGGACAGATACGCAGTATTTT
CDR3aa: CAILPSGTDTQYF
j_gene: TRBJ2-3
d_gene: TRBD2
v_gene: TRBV10-3
abundance: few

CDR3nt: TGCGCCAGCAGCTTGGAGACCCACAGGGGAACCACCTTC
CDR3aa: CASSLETHRGTTF
j_gene: TRBJ2-7
d_gene: TRBD1
v_gene: TRBV5-1
abundance: many

CDR3nt: TGTGCCAGCAGTTTACTCCGGGACAGGTCCTACGAGCAGTACTTC
CDR3aa: CASSLLRDRSYEQYF
j_gene: TRBJ2-7
d_gene: TRBD1
v_gene: TRBV12-3/TRBV12-4
abundance: few

CDR3nt: TGTGCCAGCAGCTTAGATGCCGATAGCTCTGGGGCCAACGTCCTGACTTTC
CDR3aa: CASSLDADSSGANVLTF
j_gene: TRBJ2-6
d_gene: NA
v_gene: TRBV11-2
abundance: NA

CDR3nt: TGTGCCAGCAGTTTGGGCGGGCCGGCGACAGAGACCCAGTACTTC
CDR3aa: CASSLGGPATETQYF
j_gene: TRBJ2-5
d_gene: NA
v_gene: TRBV12-3/TRBV12-4
abundance: few

CDR3nt: TGTGCCAGCAGCGTAGGGGCAGGGCCTGGCGAGCAGTACTTC
CDR3aa: CASSVGAGPGEQYF
j_gene: TRBJ2-7
d_gene: NA
v_gene: TRBV9
abundance: NA

CDR3nt: TGCAGTGCTCCTGCCTTCCCGAACACTGAAGCTTTCTTT
CDR3aa: CSAPAFPNTEAFF
j_gene: TRBJ1-1
d_gene: NA
v_gene: TRBV20-1
abundance: many

CDR3nt: TGTGCCAGCAGCTCGAGGACTAGCGGGGGGGCCAGCAATGAGCAGTTCTTC
CDR3aa: CASSSRTSGGASNEQFF
j_gene: TRBJ2-1
d_gene: TRBD2
v_gene: TRBV7-8
abundance: NA

CDR3nt: TGTGCCAGCAGCTGGATGGGACAGGGAATGAACACTGAAGCTTTCTTT
CDR3aa: CASSWMGQGMNTEAFF
j_gene: TRBJ1-1
d_gene: TRBD1
v_gene: TRBV5-5
abundance: NA

CDR3nt: TGTGCCAGCAGCTCCGCTAGCGGGGGGGGGAATGAGCAGTTCTTC
CDR3aa: CASSSASGGGNEQFF
j_gene: TRBJ2-1
d_gene: TRBD2
v_gene: TRBV12-3/TRBV12-4
abundance: few

CDR3nt: TGTGCCAGCAGTGAAGCTGGTATGGGGGCGAGCCTCCACTTT
CDR3aa: CASSEAGMGASLHF
j_gene: TRBJ1-6
d_gene: NA
v_gene: TRBV6-1
abundance: few

CDR3nt: TGCAGCGTTGGGAGGGGCGGCGGCACTGAAGCTTTCTTT
CDR3aa: CSVGRGGGTEAFF
j_gene: TRBJ1-1
d_gene: NA
v_gene: TRBV29-1
abundance: NA

CDR3nt: TGTGCCATCAGCTCCACTAGCGGGGTCTACAATGAGCAGTTCTTC
CDR3aa: CAISSTSGVYNEQFF
j_gene: TRBJ2-1
d_gene: TRBD2
v_gene: TRBV10-3
abundance: many

CDR3nt: TGTGCCAGCAGTTACTCTTATGTAGCGGGGTCGGAAGAGACCCAGTACTTC
CDR3aa: CASSYSYVAGSEETQYF
j_gene: TRBJ2-5
d_gene: TRBD2
v_gene: TRBV6-5
abundance: few

CDR3nt: TGCGCCAGCAGCTTGGCCCAAAGGAGGAACAGGGGGTTCAGCTCCTACGAGCAGTACTTC
CDR3aa: CASSLAQRRNRGFSSYEQYF
j_gene: TRBJ2-7
d_gene: TRBD1
v_gene: TRBV5-1
abundance: NA

CDR3nt: TGTGCCACCAGTGATTTTGACGGGGCGCTGGGTCAAGAGACCCAGTACTTC
CDR3aa: CATSDFDGALGQETQYF
j_gene: TRBJ2-5
d_gene: NA
v_gene: TRBV24-1
abundance: few

CDR3nt: TGCAGTGCTAGAGATAAAGGGGGAAGTGGAAACACCATATATTTT
CDR3aa: CSARDKGGSGNTIYF
j_gene: TRBJ1-3
d_gene: NA
v_gene: TRBV20-1
abundance: NA